This TCR beta chain was retrieved from a study of blood T cell repertoires in COVID-19. V was clipped by 2 bases and J by 2 bases, with 19 bases between them. Germline CDR1 ENHRY, CDR2 SYGVKD. The CDR3 covers 18 residues. TCRdb keeps only in-frame clones here, not all; method: immunoSEQ multiplex PCR. This sample has about 160,000 clones, with roughly 86% found just once. The chain uses TRBV10-3 and TRBJ2-1; weak D call: TRBD2 (5 bases). The sequence came from a woman aged 55-75 years who had recovered from COVID-19. The sample comprised peripheral blood. The CDR3 DNA is TGTGCCATCAGTGAGAAAGTTAGCACAGAGGGAGCCTACAATGAGCAGTTCTTC. Its translation: CAISEKVSTEGAYNEQFF.